What follows are 10 T cell receptor beta chains derived from one specimen sequenced in a study of OX40 agonist ivuxolimab in advanced cancers. Profiled with immunoSEQ multiplex PCR; TCRdb holds only in-frame clones, not every one. The table has approximately 46,000 clones, approximately 71% seen once. The sample consisted of CD4+ or CD8+ T cells sorted from blood, taken in a trial of the OX40 agonist ivuxolimab. Every receptor here comes from an adult with an advanced solid tumor such as melanoma, head and neck, liver or kidney cancer.

The chain uses TRBV2 and TRBJ2-1; 11 bases are a match to TRBD1. V gave up 9 bases and J gave up 1 base; unmatched junction bases: 8. Germline CDR1 SNHLY, CDR2 FYNNEI. This CDR3 spans 16 amino acids. The DNA of the CDR3 is TGTGCCAGTATCGGGACAGGGGGACCTTCCTACAATGAGCAGTTCTTC. Its translation: CASIGTGGPSYNEQFF.

This clone turned up a few times. This chain joins TRBV28 and TRBJ1-2; D is ambiguous. The CDR3 has 12 amino acids. The germline gives CDR1 MDHEN, CDR2 SYDVKM. V was cut by 7 bases and J by 4 bases, with 10 bases left in between. Written as DNA, the CDR3 is TGTGCCAGCACCGGAGGGAGCTATGGCTACACCTTC. Encoded protein: CASTGGSYGYTF.

The chain recombines TRBV4-2 with TRBJ2-7, with 8 positions matching TRBD2. Looked up from germline, CDR1 is LGHNA and CDR2 is YNFKEQ. V was pared by 8 bases and J by 3 bases, with 6 bases of the junction left unmatched. This CDR3 is 13 amino acids long. CDR3 amino acids: CASRGGSHYEQYF. The CDR3 nucleotides read TGTGCCAGCCGGGGGGGGTCGCACTACGAGCAGTACTTC.

V is TRBV2 and J is TRBJ1-1; D is ambiguous. Per germline, CDR1 SNHLY and CDR2 FYNNEI. The CDR3 spans 14 residues. V shed 6 bases and J shed 1 base, with 12 bases lying between them. The CDR3 DNA sequence: TGTGCCAGCAGGCGACGGGAGACGAACACTGAAGCTTTCTTT. It translates to CASRRRETNTEAFF.

This chain uses TRBV11-2 with TRBJ1-1, with unresolved D. Per the germline V gene, CDR1 is SGHAT and CDR2 is FQNNGV. The CDR3 loop spans 14 amino acids. The germline V and J ends were trimmed by 1 base and 5 bases, with 11 bases remaining between them. CDR3 in DNA: TGTGCCAGCAGCTTAGTAGGGTCTGGGACTGAAGCTTTCTTT. As protein: CASSLVGSGTEAFF.

This chain connects TRBV5-8 to TRBJ2-3; 11 bases match TRBD1. CDR3 length equals 16 residues. The V and J ends lost 0 bases and 3 bases, in that order; junction bases with no gene match: 3. The germline V gene encodes CDR1 SGHTS and CDR2 YDEGEE. The chain's CDR3 is CASSLGTGGPTDTQYF. The DNA for the CDR3 is TGTGCCAGCAGCTTGGGGACAGGGGGCCCTACAGATACGCAGTATTTT.

This clone appeared a few times. The chain uses TRBV5-6 and TRBJ2-1; TRBD2 matches at 8 bases. This CDR3 has 16 residues. Germline values: CDR1 SGHDT, CDR2 YYEEEE. With V trimmed by 1 base and J by 4 bases, 7 bases remained unmatched. CDR3 DNA: TGTGCCAGCAGCTTGTCCCGCGGGAGGCCTTACAATGAGCAGTTCTTC. Its translation is CASSLSRGRPYNEQFF. The full variable domain, in which reference TRBV5-6 and TRBJ2-1 provide the parts outside the CDR3, is DAGVTQSPTHLIKTRGQQVTLRCSPKSGHDTVSWYQQALGQGPQFIFQYYEEEERQRGNFPDRFSGHQFPNYSSELNVNALLLGDSALYLCASSLSRGRPYNEQFFGPGTRLTVL.

This clone appeared a single time. The chain carries TRBV14 and TRBJ2-3; no clear D gene. This CDR3 is built from 13 residues. With 1 base removed from V and 12 bases from J, the gap between germline ends came to 14 bases. The germline V gene encodes CDR1 SGHDN and CDR2 FVKESK. The CDR3 DNA sequence: TGTGCCAGCAGCCAAGTAGATGGTCGTCACCAGTATTTT. It codes for CASSQVDGRHQYF. The variable domain in full, with the rest retrieved from reference TRBV14 and TRBJ2-3, is EAGVTQFPSHSVIEKGQTVTLRCDPISGHDNLYWYRRVMGKEIKFLLHFVKESKQDESGMPNNRFLAERTGGTYSTLKVQPAELEDSGVYFCASSQVDGRHQYFGPGTRLTVL.

The rearrangement links TRBV2 to TRBJ2-2, with D perhaps matching TRBD2 (6 bases). CDR1 and CDR2 (germline): SNHLY, FYNNEI. V lost 1 base and J 2 bases, leaving 8 bases between the germline ends. The CDR3 consists of 15 residues. CDR3 nucleotides: TGTGCCAGCAGTGAAGTGGGGGGAAACACCGGGGAGCTGTTTTTT. Translated: CASSEVGGNTGELFF. The full variable domain, rest sourced from reference TRBV2 and TRBJ2-2, is EPEVTQTPSHQVTQMGQEVILRCVPISNHLYFYWYRQILGQKVEFLVSFYNNEISEKSEIFDDQFSVERPDGSNFTLKIRSTKLEDSAMYFCASSEVGGNTGELFFGEGSRLTVL.

This clone was detected once. J is TRBJ2-7 and V is TRBV15; perhaps TRBD2 as D (6 bases). There are 17 residues in the CDR3. Deletions cut 0 bases from V and 3 bases from J, with 18 bases between. The germline V gene encodes CDR1 LNHNV and CDR2 YYDKDF (reference sequence). CDR3 amino acids: CATSRDSGAEIYYEQYF. The CDR3, as DNA: TGTGCCACCAGCAGAGATTCGGGAGCGGAGATCTACTACGAGCAGTACTTC.